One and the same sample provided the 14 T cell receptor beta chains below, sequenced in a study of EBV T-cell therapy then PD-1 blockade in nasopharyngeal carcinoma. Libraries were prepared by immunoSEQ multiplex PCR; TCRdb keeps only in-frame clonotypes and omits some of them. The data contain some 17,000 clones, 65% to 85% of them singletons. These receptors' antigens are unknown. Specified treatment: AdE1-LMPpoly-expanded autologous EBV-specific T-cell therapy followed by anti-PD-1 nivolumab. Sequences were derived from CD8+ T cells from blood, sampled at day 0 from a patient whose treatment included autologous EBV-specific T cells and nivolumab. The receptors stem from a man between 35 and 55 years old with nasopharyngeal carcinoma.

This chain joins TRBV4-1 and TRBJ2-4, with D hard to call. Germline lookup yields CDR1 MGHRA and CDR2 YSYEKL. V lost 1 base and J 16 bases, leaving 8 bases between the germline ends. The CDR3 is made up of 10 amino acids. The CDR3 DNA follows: TGCGCCAGCAGCCAAGGAGGCCCCTACTTC. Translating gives CASSQGGPYF.

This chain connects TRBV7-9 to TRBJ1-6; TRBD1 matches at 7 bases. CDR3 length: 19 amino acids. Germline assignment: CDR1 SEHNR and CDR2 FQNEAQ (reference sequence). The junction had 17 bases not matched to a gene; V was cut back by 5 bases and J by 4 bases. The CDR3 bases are TGTGCCAGCAGCGGTCAATCGGGACAGCTTCCTTCTTATAATTCACCCCTCCACTTT. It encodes CASSGQSGQLPSYNSPLHF.

CDR3 loop: CATHSGTDYYEQYF. Written as DNA, the CDR3 is TGTGCCACCCATAGCGGGACAGATTACTACGAGCAGTACTTC. V is TRBV6-5 and J is TRBJ2-7; the D gene is possibly TRBD2 (8 bases). V lost 10 bases and J lost 3, with 19 bases in between. Germline CDR1 and CDR2: MNHEY and SVGAGI. This CDR3 spans 14 amino acids.

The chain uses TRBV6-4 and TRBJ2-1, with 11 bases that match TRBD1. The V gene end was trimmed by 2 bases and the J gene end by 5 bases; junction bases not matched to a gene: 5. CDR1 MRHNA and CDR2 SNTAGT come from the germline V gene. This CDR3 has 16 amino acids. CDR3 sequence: CASSDPGQGDNNEQFF. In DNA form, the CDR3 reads TGTGCCAGCAGTGACCCGGGACAGGGGGACAACAATGAGCAGTTCTTC.

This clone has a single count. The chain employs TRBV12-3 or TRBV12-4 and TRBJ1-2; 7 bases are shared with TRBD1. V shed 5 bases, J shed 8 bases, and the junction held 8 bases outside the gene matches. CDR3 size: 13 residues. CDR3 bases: TGTGCCAGCAGTGTTCCAGGGGGGGACGGCTACACCTTC. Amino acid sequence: CASSVPGGDGYTF.

The CDR3: CASSEAPWGEEDEQYF. The CDR3 nucleotides read TGTGCCAGCAGTGAAGCACCCTGGGGGGAGGAGGACGAGCAGTACTTC. The chain has TRBV2 and TRBJ2-7, with D possibly TRBD2 on 6 matching bases. The CDR3 loop spans 16 amino acids. V was shortened by 0 bases and J by 5 bases, with 17 bases between the two germline ends. CDR1 is SNHLY, CDR2 FYNNEI, per germline.

CDR3 in DNA: TGTGCCAGCAGTGACTCGGAGACCGGGGAGCTGTTTTTT. This sequence encodes CASSDSETGELFF. The V and J genes are TRBV6-4 and TRBJ2-2, with unresolved D. Germline lookup yields CDR1 MRHNA and CDR2 SNTAGT. The ends were cut back, 0 bases at V and 5 bases at J, with 4 bases in the middle. The CDR3 loop spans 13 amino acids.

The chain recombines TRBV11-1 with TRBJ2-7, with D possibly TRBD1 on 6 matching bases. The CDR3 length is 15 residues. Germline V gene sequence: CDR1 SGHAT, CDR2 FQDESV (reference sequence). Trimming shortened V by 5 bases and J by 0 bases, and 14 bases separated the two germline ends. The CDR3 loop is CASSVRDIGSYEQYF. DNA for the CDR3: TGTGCCAGCAGCGTACGGGACATAGGCTCCTACGAGCAGTACTTC.

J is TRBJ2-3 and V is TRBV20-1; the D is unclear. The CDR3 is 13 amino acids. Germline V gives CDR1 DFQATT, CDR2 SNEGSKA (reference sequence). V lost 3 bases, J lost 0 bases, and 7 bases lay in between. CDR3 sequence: CSASNSSTDTQYF. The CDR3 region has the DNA TGCAGTGCTAGTAACAGTAGCACAGATACGCAGTATTTT.

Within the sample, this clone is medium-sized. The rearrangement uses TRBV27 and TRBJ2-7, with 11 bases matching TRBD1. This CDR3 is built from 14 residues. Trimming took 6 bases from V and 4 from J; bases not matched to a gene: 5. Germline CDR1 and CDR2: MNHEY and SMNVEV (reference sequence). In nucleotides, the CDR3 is TGTGCCAGCAGAATAGGGACAGGGGGTTACGAGCAGTACTTC. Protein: CASRIGTGGYEQYF.

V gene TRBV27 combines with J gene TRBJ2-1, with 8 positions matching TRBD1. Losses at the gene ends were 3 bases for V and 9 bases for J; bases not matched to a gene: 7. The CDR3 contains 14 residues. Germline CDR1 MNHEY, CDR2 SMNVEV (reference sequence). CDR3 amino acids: CASSFGTGGSEQFF. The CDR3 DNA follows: TGTGCCAGCAGTTTCGGGACAGGAGGGAGTGAGCAGTTCTTC.

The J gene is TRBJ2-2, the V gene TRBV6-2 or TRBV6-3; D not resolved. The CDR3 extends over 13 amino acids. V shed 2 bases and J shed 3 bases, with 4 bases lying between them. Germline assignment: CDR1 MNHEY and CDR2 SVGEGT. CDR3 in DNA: TGTGCCAGCAGTTACAGGGACACCGGGGAGCTGTTTTTT. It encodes CASSYRDTGELFF.

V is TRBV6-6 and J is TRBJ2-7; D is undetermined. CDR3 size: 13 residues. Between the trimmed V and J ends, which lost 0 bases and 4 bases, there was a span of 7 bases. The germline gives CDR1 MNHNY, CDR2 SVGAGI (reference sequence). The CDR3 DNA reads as TGTGCCAGCAGTTACTCGGAAGGGTACGAGCAGTACTTC. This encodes CASSYSEGYEQYF.

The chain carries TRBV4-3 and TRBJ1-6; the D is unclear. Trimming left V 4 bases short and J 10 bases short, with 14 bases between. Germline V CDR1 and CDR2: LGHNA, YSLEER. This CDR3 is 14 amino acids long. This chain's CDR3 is CASSLGPNSSPLHF. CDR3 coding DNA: TGCGCCAGCAGCCTAGGCCCCAATAGCTCACCCCTCCACTTT.